The sequence of this T cell receptor beta chain was determined in a study of regulatory T cells in long-lasting Graves disease. The TCR beta library used iRepertoire HTBI primers with Arm-PCR amplification of CDR3. One entry per CDR3 protein results from TCRdb running MiXCR on the multiplex PCR reads. The sample lists a few hundred thousand distinct CDR3 sequences, approximately 16% occurring once. Study outcomes and limitations: TRBV28, TRBJ1-2 and TRBJ2-5 were favored in persistent disease.

This clonotype was seen more than once but under ten times. Its specificity is not known. The CDR3 is 14 residues long. Trimming took 4 bases from V and 4 from J, leaving 12 bases between them. CDR1 is SGHRS, CDR2 YFSETQ, per germline. Specified time point: newly diagnosed GD, antithyroid drugs for less than 3 months. The TCR library used RNA extracted from PBMCs. This same sample was also taken into another study, of T cells in Graves' hyperthyroidism and ophthalmopathy. That study reports: RT-PCR in the first round (using the HTBI primer set) targeted the TCR CDR3. Blood also showed most of the thyroid clonotypes that were expanded above 0.001. Ophthalmopathy was predicted by the model a median of around 5.9 months ahead of onset.

The TCR was taken from a woman between 35 and 50 years old with Graves disease. Sequenced here: peripheral blood mononuclear cells (PBMCs), sampled at new diagnosis, from a patient treated with antithyroid drugs. This rearrangement joins TRBV5-1 to TRBJ2-1; D is unclear. CDR3 nucleotide sequence: TGCGCCAGCAGCCCCTTGATAGATTACAATGAGCAGTTCTTC. Residues: CASSPLIDYNEQFF.